This T cell receptor beta chain is drawn from a study of cytomegalovirus exposure and HLA in healthy donors. Notes on the study in general: According to a later analysis, donors in an Asian-associated ancestry cluster reportedly had fewer N-insertions than the roughly 670-donor mean. In an earlier analysis, about 87% or about 30%: the productive usage of most TCR beta V segments.

At sampling all donors were nominally healthy, likely with unrecorded immune exposures. A remark on this clone: Its antigen is still unknown.

Germline V gives CDR1 SGHTA, CDR2 FQGNSA. The CDR3 totals 15 residues. Trimming removed 2 bases from V and 9 bases from J; junction bases left unmatched: 6. Both 60 Vbeta primers and 13 Jbeta primers went into the PCR. The method was immunoSEQ multiplex PCR; TCRdb's version includes in-frame clones alone and lacks a portion of them. The repertoire holds 100,000 or so clones, around 80% seen once, with less than 15% in the top ten. The sequence was collected from a male donor in good health and CMV-seropositive. The material sequenced was PBMCs. This sequence joins TRBV7-2 and TRBJ2-1; 11 nucleotides agree with TRBD2. CDR3: CASSLIAGGPVEQFF. Here the CDR3 DNA reads TGTGCCAGCAGCTTAATAGCGGGGGGGCCGGTTGAGCAGTTCTTC. The full variable domain, with the rest looked up from reference TRBV7-2 and TRBJ2-1, is GAGVSQSPSNKVTEKGKDVELRCDPISGHTALYWYRQSLGQGLEFLIYFQGNSAPDKSGLPSDRFSAERTGGSVSTLTIQRTQQEDSAVYLCASSLIAGGPVEQFFGPGTRLTVL.